In its sample, the clone carrying this T cell receptor (beta chain) was seen a few times. The CDR3 loop spans 13 amino acids. V lost 3 bases and J lost 4, with 7 bases in between. Germline V lookup: CDR1 SEHNR, CDR2 FQNEAQ (reference sequence). Time point described: blood 4 weeks post-SBRT, at nephrectomy. Specified treatment: 15 Gy SBRT to primary tumor, nephrectomy 4 weeks later. Nephrectomy followed 15 Gy stereotactic body radiation by 4 weeks. The data stem from a study of radiation and T cells in renal cell carcinoma. Clones were read by immunoSEQ multiplex PCR, and TCRdb kept only the in-frame ones, dropping some. The sample records approximately 90,000 clones, 70% to 90% being singletons.

The sequence derives from a man aged 50-60 years with renal cell carcinoma. Sequenced material: blood, taken from a patient whose treatment included radiotherapy and nephrectomy. The V gene is TRBV7-9, the J gene TRBJ1-3; D perhaps matches TRBD1 (6 bases). As DNA, the CDR3 is TGTGCCAGCAGCTTGGGGGCCGGAAACACCATATATTTT. Encoded protein: CASSLGAGNTIYF. The complete variable domain, with remaining parts taken from reference TRBV7-9 and TRBJ1-3, reads DTGVSQNPRHKITKRGQNVTFRCDPISEHNRLYWYRQTLGQGPEFLTYFQNEAQLEKSRLLSDRFSAERPKGSFSTLEIQRTEQGDSAMYLCASSLGAGNTIYFGEGSWLTVV.